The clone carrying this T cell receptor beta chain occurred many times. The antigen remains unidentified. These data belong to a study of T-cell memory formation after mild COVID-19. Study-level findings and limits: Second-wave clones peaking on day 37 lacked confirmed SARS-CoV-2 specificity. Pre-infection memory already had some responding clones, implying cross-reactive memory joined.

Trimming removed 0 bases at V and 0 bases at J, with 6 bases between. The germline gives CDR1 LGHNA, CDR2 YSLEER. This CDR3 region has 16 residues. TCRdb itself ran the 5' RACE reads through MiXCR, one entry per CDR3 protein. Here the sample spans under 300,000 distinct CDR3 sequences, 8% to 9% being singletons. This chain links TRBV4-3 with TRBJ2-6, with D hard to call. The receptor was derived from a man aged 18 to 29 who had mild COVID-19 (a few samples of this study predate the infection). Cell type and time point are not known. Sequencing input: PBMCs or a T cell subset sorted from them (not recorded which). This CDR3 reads CASSQESASGANVLTF. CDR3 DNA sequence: TGCGCCAGCAGCCAAGAGTCCGCCTCTGGGGCCAACGTCCTGACTTTC.